These 5 T cell receptor beta chains came from one sample sequenced in a study of T cells in Graves' hyperthyroidism and ophthalmopathy. Amplification targeted TCR beta CDR3 regions from RNA transcripts. In the first-round RT-PCR of the TCR CDR3, the HTBI primer set was used. TCRdb called the multiplex PCR reads again in MiXCR, with one record for every CDR3 protein. The sample lists about half a million distinct CDR3 sequences; less than 20% were seen once. Sequenced input: blood. The source is a man aged 35 to 55 with Graves' ophthalmopathy.

This clonotype was counted between two and nine times. A much larger clone lies a single base off, so this may be a read error. The V gene is TRBV6-5, the J gene TRBJ2-7; D not resolved. Deletions cut 2 bases from V and 1 base from J, with 9 bases between. The V gene's germline CDR1 is MNHEY and CDR2 SVGAGI. This CDR3 has 14 amino acids. The CDR3 sequence: CASSYIQSSYEQYF. CDR3 nucleotides: TGTGCCAGCAGTTACATCCAGTCGTCCTACGAGCAGTACTTC.

This clonotype was found many times. The chain links TRBV7-2 to TRBJ1-1, with TRBD1 identical over 7 bases. The CDR3 contains 15 residues. CDR1 is SGHTA, CDR2 FQGNSA, per germline. With 3 bases clipped from V and 2 bases from J, the junction kept 6 bases outside the gene matches. CDR3 DNA sequence: TGTGCCAGCAGCTTGGGAGGGACAGTCAACACTGAAGCTTTCTTT. Amino acids: CASSLGGTVNTEAFF. Full variable domain (remainder filled in from reference TRBV7-2 and TRBJ1-1): GAGVSQSPSNKVTEKGKDVELRCDPISGHTALYWYRQSLGQGLEFLIYFQGNSAPDKSGLPSDRFSAERTGGSVSTLTIQRTQQEDSAVYLCASSLGGTVNTEAFFGQGTRLTVV.

This clonotype was detected many times. The rearrangement links TRBV5-1 to TRBJ1-2, with D possibly being TRBD1 (5 bases). Germline CDR1 reads SGHRS; CDR2 reads YFSETQ. Trimming removed 3 bases from V and 6 bases from J, with 18 bases in between. The CDR3 sequence is 15 residues long. CDR3 region: CASSSARGIGDGYTF. Written as DNA, the CDR3 is TGCGCCAGCAGCTCGGCCCGGGGGATCGGGGATGGCTACACCTTC.

Comment on this clonotype: At one boundary the junction diverges from the germline segment, which might be a read error. The V gene is TRBV7-2, the J gene TRBJ2-2; 7 bases align to TRBD2. This CDR3 is built from 13 residues. Germline values: CDR1 SGHTA, CDR2 FQGNSA. DNA for the CDR3: TGCGCCAGCAGCCGGGGGGTCAACGGGGAGCTGTTTTTT. Translated: CASSRGVNGELFF.

V is TRBV5-1 and J is TRBJ2-7, with D hard to call. Trimming cost V 0 bases and J 4 bases, with 14 bases left between them. CDR1 and CDR2 from the germline V gene are SGHRS and YFSETQ. The CDR3 contains 15 residues. The CDR3 region is CASSLGGLGGYEQYF. Here the CDR3 DNA reads TGCGCCAGCAGCTTGGGCGGTCTCGGTGGTTACGAGCAGTACTTC.